Below are 32 T cell receptor beta chains sequenced from a single sample in a study of cytomegalovirus exposure and HLA in healthy donors. The PCR was carried out with 60 Vbeta primers and 13 Jbeta primers. Generated by immunoSEQ multiplex PCR, the TCRdb table keeps only in-frame clones and is missing some. The table lists some 130,000 clones, over 80% of them singletons, with 1% to 1.5% in the top ten. Sequenced material: PBMCs. The source is a boy younger than 18 in good health and CMV-seronegative.

This chain connects TRBV7-2 to TRBJ2-3; a weak D match, TRBD2 (5 bases). V lost 0 bases and J lost 6, with 13 bases in between. The length of the CDR3 is 15 residues. The germline gives CDR1 SGHTA, CDR2 FQGNSA. CDR3 amino acids: CASSLAPGIQDTQYF. The DNA for the CDR3 is TGTGCCAGCAGCTTAGCGCCGGGAATTCAGGATACGCAGTATTTT.

The V and J genes are TRBV5-1 and TRBJ2-7; 7 bases fit TRBD2. CDR3 length equals 13 residues. Per the germline V gene, CDR1 is SGHRS and CDR2 is YFSETQ. V lost 3 bases to trimming and J lost 6 bases; unmatched junction nucleotides: 6. The CDR3 nucleotides are TGCGCCAGCAGCTCTGACGGGGGGATCGAGCAGTACTTC. Its protein is CASSSDGGIEQYF.

The chain has TRBV2 and TRBJ2-7; D not certain. V was shortened by 5 bases and J by 0 bases, with 8 bases between the two germline ends. Germline V gene lookup returns CDR1 SNHLY and CDR2 FYNNEI. The CDR3 covers 13 residues. CDR3 region: CASSQDSSYEQYF. CDR3 sequence (DNA): TGTGCCAGCAGTCAAGATAGCTCCTACGAGCAGTACTTC.

The gene calls are TRBV18 and TRBJ2-2; 9 nucleotides agree with TRBD1. CDR3 length: 17 residues. V shed 0 bases, J shed 1 base, and the junction held 3 bases outside the gene matches. Germline V lookup: CDR1 KGHSH, CDR2 LQKENI. The CDR3 nucleotides are TGTGCCAGCTCACCACCGGGGACAGGGAAGAACACCGGGGAGCTGTTTTTT. Protein product: CASSPPGTGKNTGELFF. The variable domain in full, completed from reference TRBV18 and TRBJ2-2, reads NAGVMQNPRHLVRRRGQEARLRCSPMKGHSHVYWYRQLPEEGLKFMVYLQKENIIDESGMPKERFSAEFPKEGPSILRIQQVVRGDSAAYFCASSPPGTGKNTGELFFGEGSRLTVL.

The chain has TRBV30 and TRBJ1-4, with D unclear. This CDR3 contains 12 residues. Trimming took 4 bases from V and 6 from J, leaving 9 bases between them. Per germline, CDR1 GTSNPN and CDR2 SVGIG (reference sequence). CDR3 loop: CAWTEGYEKLFF. The CDR3 DNA sequence: TGTGCCTGGACTGAGGGATATGAAAAACTGTTTTTT. Full variable domain (remainder filled in from reference TRBV30 and TRBJ1-4): SQTIHQWPATLVQPVGSPLSLECTVEGTSNPNLYWYRQAAGRGLQLLFYSVGIGQISSEVPQNLSASRPQDRQFILSSKKLLLSDSGFYLCAWTEGYEKLFFGSGTQLSVL.

The chain employs TRBV27 and TRBJ2-7; D may be TRBD2 (6 bases). Trimming removed 0 bases from V and 6 bases from J, with 24 bases in between. CDR3 length equals 18 residues. Germline CDR1 MNHEY, CDR2 SMNVEV (reference sequence). The CDR3 sequence is CASSLSYQGGRGTSEQYF. The DNA for the CDR3 is TGTGCCAGCAGTTTATCCTACCAGGGAGGTAGGGGTACGTCCGAGCAGTACTTC.

The chain recombines TRBV2 with TRBJ1-2, with 10 nucleotides matching TRBD1. The germline V gene has CDR1 SNHLY and CDR2 FYNNEI. This CDR3 contains 15 residues. J lost 2 bases, V lost 6 bases, and 6 bases had no gene match. This chain's CDR3 is CASRTGTGANYGYTF. CDR3 bases: TGTGCCAGCAGGACCGGGACAGGGGCGAACTATGGCTACACCTTC.

This chain joins TRBV29-1 and TRBJ1-1, with D maybe TRBD1 (6 bases). CDR1 SQVTM and CDR2 ANQGSEA come from the germline V gene. Trimming took 4 bases from V and 7 from J, leaving 25 bases between them. CDR3 length equals 16 residues. Here the CDR3 DNA reads TGCAGCGTTGGAACTGGTTGGTTGGGGGGGCAGGGTGAAGCTTTCTTT. This encodes CSVGTGWLGGQGEAFF.

This chain joins TRBV19 and TRBJ1-5; TRBD1 aligns across 8 bases. The CDR3 is 15 residues long. Trimming at V came to 9 bases and at J to 1 base, leaving 8 bases not matched to a gene. Germline V gene lookup returns CDR1 LNHDA and CDR2 SQIVND (reference sequence). CDR3 residues: CASTGYRGSNQPQHF. The CDR3 DNA follows: TGTGCCAGCACCGGTTACAGGGGGAGCAATCAGCCCCAGCATTTT.

V usage is TRBV5-1 and J usage is TRBJ2-3; 12 bases match TRBD2. The CDR3 totals 18 residues. From germline, CDR1 is SGHRS and CDR2 YFSETQ. The ends lost 4 bases at V and 3 bases at J; junction bases unmatched: 12. CDR3 protein: CASSDQTSGSTQTDTQYF. Written as DNA, the CDR3 is TGCGCCAGCAGCGACCAGACTAGCGGGAGTACTCAAACAGATACGCAGTATTTT.

This clone came up a few times. Other DNA sequences within the sample encode an identical CDR3. The chain joins TRBV11-3 to TRBJ2-6; no firm D call. Per germline, CDR1 SGHNT and CDR2 YENEEA. Trimming shortened V by 1 base and J by 0 bases, and 4 bases separated the two germline ends. CDR3 size: 15 residues. The CDR3 sequence: CASSLGGSGANVLTF. Written as DNA, the CDR3 is TGTGCCAGCAGCTTAGGCGGCTCTGGGGCCAACGTCCTGACTTTC.

This clone was counted only a few times. The chain has TRBV11-3 and TRBJ2-3, with 11 bases identical to TRBD2. Per germline, CDR1 SGHNT and CDR2 YENEEA. Trimming removed 4 bases from V and 0 bases from J; junction bases left unmatched: 3. CDR3 length: 16 residues. The chain's CDR3 is CASSSRTSGSTDTQYF. The CDR3, as DNA: TGTGCCAGCAGCTCCCGGACTAGCGGGAGCACAGATACGCAGTATTTT.

The chain couples TRBV19 to TRBJ2-7; D might be TRBD2 (6 bases). V shed 3 bases and J shed 2 bases, with 11 bases lying between them. The germline V gene encodes CDR1 LNHDA and CDR2 SQIVND (reference sequence). There are 14 residues in the CDR3. The CDR3 region is CASSIPTRPYEQYF. The CDR3 DNA reads as TGTGCCAGTAGTATCCCGACTAGACCCTACGAGCAGTACTTC.

The CDR3 DNA is TGTGCTAGACCACCGGGGATTATGAACACTGAAGCTTTCTTT. It translates to CARPPGIMNTEAFF. The chain is built from TRBV12-5 and TRBJ1-1; D remains ambiguous. V lost 9 bases and J lost 0, with 14 bases in between. From germline, CDR1 is LGHNT and CDR2 FRNRAP. CDR3 length equals 14 residues.

In this sample, this clone turned up once. The chain has TRBV29-1 and TRBJ2-5; D may be TRBD2 (5 bases). With 4 bases removed from V and 9 bases from J, the gap between germline ends came to 9 bases. There are 10 residues in the CDR3. Germline V gene lookup returns CDR1 SQVTM and CDR2 ANQGSEA. The CDR3: CSVGEAAQYF. The CDR3 DNA reads as TGCAGCGTTGGGGAAGCGGCCCAGTACTTC.

This clone was counted a few times. This chain links TRBV15 with TRBJ1-3; perhaps TRBD1 as D (5 bases). The CDR3 runs 13 residues. Germline loops: CDR1 LNHNV, CDR2 YYDKDF (reference sequence). V was clipped by 4 bases and J by 1 base, with 5 bases between them. The CDR3 DNA reads TGTGCCACCAGCACAGGGTCTGGAAACACCATATATTTT. Protein product: CATSTGSGNTIYF.

For this clone: A read error may account for a junction end that differs from germline. This sequence joins TRBV7-9 and TRBJ2-7, with TRBD2 matching 9 bases. Germline V CDR1 and CDR2: SEHNR, FQNEAQ (reference sequence). The CDR3 runs to 13 residues. In DNA, the CDR3 is TGTTCCAGCAGCAGTGCGGGAGGGGAGGAGCAGTACTTC. Its translation: CSSSSAGGEEQYF.

The chain combines TRBV7-9 with TRBJ2-5; the match to TRBD2 covers 7 bases. This CDR3 region has 13 residues. Per the germline V gene, CDR1 is SEHNR and CDR2 is FQNEAQ (reference sequence). After removal of 5 bases from V and 4 bases from J, the junction contained 4 bases not matched to a gene. DNA of the CDR3: TGTGCCAGCAGCCAGGGAGGGGCAGAGACCCAGTACTTC. It translates to CASSQGGAETQYF.

The chain's CDR3 is CASSLDSGPYEQYF. The DNA for the CDR3 is TGTGCCAGCAGCTTAGATTCGGGTCCGTACGAGCAGTACTTC. This chain joins TRBV7-8 and TRBJ2-7; D gene uncertain. Looked up from germline, CDR1 is SGHVS and CDR2 is FQNEAQ. V was shortened by 1 base and J by 4 bases, with 11 bases between the two germline ends. The CDR3 is made up of 14 amino acids. The whole variable domain, remainder taken from reference TRBV7-8 and TRBJ2-7, is GAGVSQSPRYKVAKRGQDVALRCDPISGHVSLFWYQQALGQGPEFLTYFQNEAQLDKSGLPSDRFFAERPEGSVSTLKIQRTQQEDSAVYLCASSLDSGPYEQYFGPGTRLTVT.

This clone has just one count. V gene TRBV30 combines with J gene TRBJ1-4; TRBD1 aligns across 7 bases. J was trimmed by 13 bases and V by 0 bases; bases with no gene match: 5. The CDR3 loop spans 12 amino acids. Per the germline V gene, CDR1 is GTSNPN and CDR2 is SVGIG (reference sequence). CDR3 amino acids: CAWSVGGGRLFF. The CDR3 coding sequence is TGTGCCTGGAGTGTAGGGGGCGGGCGACTGTTTTTT.

The genes are TRBV12-5 and TRBJ1-5, with 8 bases matching TRBD1. Trimming at V came to 6 bases and at J to 6 bases, leaving 1 base not matched to a gene. This CDR3 contains 12 residues. Germline CDR1 is LGHNT and CDR2 is FRNRAP. The CDR3 nucleotides read TGTGCTAGTGGGACAGGGGTTCAGCCCCAGCATTTT. Protein: CASGTGVQPQHF.

The chain employs TRBV11-2 and TRBJ1-1, with TRBD1 identical over 12 bases. The germline CDR1 and CDR2 sequences are SGHAT and FQNNGV. This CDR3 is built from 16 residues. With V trimmed by 5 bases and J by 3 bases, 7 bases remained unmatched. Written as DNA, the CDR3 is TGTGCCAGCAGCCCGGGACAGGGGGCGGTGGACACTGAAGCTTTCTTT. This codes for CASSPGQGAVDTEAFF.

The rearrangement joins TRBV19 to TRBJ2-3; 8 bases align to TRBD2. V was clipped by 0 bases and J by 7 bases; unmatched bases: 6. Per germline, CDR1 LNHDA and CDR2 SQIVND (reference sequence). The CDR3 is 15 amino acids. The CDR3 is CASSIESGSVHTQYF. The CDR3 bases are TGTGCCAGTAGTATAGAAAGCGGGAGTGTCCATACGCAGTATTTT.

This chain joins TRBV19 and TRBJ2-7; possible D gene TRBD1, 6 bases. Trimming removed 0 bases at V and 2 bases at J, with 8 bases between. Germline CDR1 is LNHDA and CDR2 is SQIVND (reference sequence). The CDR3 sequence is 14 residues long. The CDR3 loop is CASSIETGTYEQYF. The CDR3 coding sequence is TGTGCCAGTAGTATAGAGACAGGCACCTACGAGCAGTACTTC.

This rearrangement joins TRBV7-2 to TRBJ1-2, with a weak D call TRBD1 (6 bases). The CDR3 covers 16 residues. Germline loops: CDR1 SGHTA, CDR2 FQGNSA. V dropped 4 bases and J dropped 4 bases, with 19 bases sitting between them. CDR3 bases: TGTGCCAGCAGCTCCATACCTCGGGGGGGCCTCTATGGCTACACCTTC. This sequence encodes CASSSIPRGGLYGYTF.

The chain uses TRBV4-1 and TRBJ2-4, with D unclear. The germline V gene has CDR1 MGHRA and CDR2 YSYEKL. The V end was cut by 0 bases, the J end by 5 bases, with 11 bases between. This CDR3 region has 15 residues. The CDR3 region has the DNA TGCGCCAGCAGCCAAGATCACTCTATCCAAAACATTCAGTACTTC. Protein: CASSQDHSIQNIQYF.

The rearrangement links TRBV15 to TRBJ1-5, with D possibly TRBD1 on 5 matching bases. The CDR3 has 14 residues. V lost 1 base, J lost 7 bases, and 11 bases lay in between. Germline values: CDR1 LNHNV, CDR2 YYDKDF (reference sequence). The CDR3 sequence is CATSRAGSGQPQHF. CDR3 bases: TGTGCCACCAGCAGAGCAGGGTCGGGCCAGCCCCAGCATTTT.

The V and J genes are TRBV19 and TRBJ2-1; the D is unclear. Trimming pared 4 bases from V and 10 bases from J, leaving 11 bases between. The germline V gene encodes CDR1 LNHDA and CDR2 SQIVND (reference sequence). This CDR3 comprises 12 residues. CDR3 loop: CASSTDFGEQFF. DNA of the CDR3: TGTGCCAGTAGTACCGACTTCGGAGAGCAGTTCTTC.

V usage is TRBV2 and J usage is TRBJ2-5; no clear D. CDR3 size: 13 residues. The germline V gene encodes CDR1 SNHLY and CDR2 FYNNEI. Trimming removed 8 bases at V and 2 bases at J, with 12 bases between. CDR3 residues: CASLYAWQETQYF. As DNA, the CDR3 is TGTGCCAGCCTATATGCGTGGCAAGAGACCCAGTACTTC.

This clone turned up a few times. This chain connects TRBV30 to TRBJ1-1; no reliable D call. Germline lookup yields CDR1 GTSNPN and CDR2 SVGIG (reference sequence). The ends were cut back, 0 bases at V and 7 bases at J, with 9 bases in the middle. The CDR3 contains 12 residues. DNA for the CDR3: TGTGCCTGGAGTGTAAAGACACATGAAGCTTTCTTT. It codes for CAWSVKTHEAFF.

The gene calls are TRBV7-3 and TRBJ2-2, with 9 bases identical to TRBD2. The CDR3 is 16 residues long. From germline, CDR1 is SGHTA and CDR2 FQGTGA. V was pared by 6 bases and J by 3 bases, with 8 bases of the junction left unmatched. The CDR3 reads CASRLESGRYTGELFF. Written as DNA, the CDR3 is TGTGCCAGCAGATTAGAGAGCGGGAGGTACACCGGGGAGCTGTTTTTT.

The chain is built from TRBV5-1 and TRBJ2-1, with D perhaps TRBD1 (5 bases). Trimming took off 0 bases at V and 0 bases at J, with 7 bases between the two ends. The CDR3 sequence is 15 residues long. The germline gives CDR1 SGHRS, CDR2 YFSETQ. DNA of the CDR3: TGCGCCAGCAGCTTGGGACAGTCCTCCTACAATGAGCAGTTCTTC. It encodes CASSLGQSSYNEQFF.